This T cell receptor beta chain was observed in a study of blood T cell repertoires in COVID-19. Study details: PBMCs, B-cell-depleted T cells, or T cells were the source of the cDNA or gDNA that made up the material.

The data were produced by immunoSEQ multiplex PCR, yet TCRdb's version contains in-frame clones alone and is incomplete. Of 250,000 to 300,000 clones in the sample, approximately 90% were seen once. The V and J ends lost 7 bases and 6 bases, in that order; junction bases with no gene match: 7. Per germline, CDR1 LNHDA and CDR2 SQIVND (reference sequence). CDR3 length: 14 residues. V is TRBV19 and J is TRBJ2-1; 9 bases are a match to TRBD2. Sequencing was performed on PBMCs or T cells enriched from blood (not recorded which). The origin of this receptor is a woman aged 60-75 years in a cohort exposed to, infected with or recovered from COVID-19 (not recorded which). The CDR3 loop is CASNRLAGFNEQFF. CDR3 bases: TGTGCCAGTAATCGGCTAGCGGGATTCAATGAGCAGTTCTTC.